Listed below are T cell receptor beta chains from one sample, sequenced in a study of blood T cell repertoires in COVID-19. Assay: immunoSEQ multiplex PCR; the TCRdb copy retains only in-frame clones and omits some. The repertoire holds fewer than 130,000 clones, with nearly 90% as singletons. Source material: peripheral blood. Every receptor here comes from a human donor in a cohort sampled during active COVID-19. Each CDR3 is given with its conserved first and last residue. Each record gives: D gene, V gene, J gene, clone size, CDR3 protein, CDR3 DNA. D genes are given only for firm matches. Not every row has a clone size; where given, it reads once, few, many or a size class.

>TRBD2|TRBV27|TRBJ2-2|few
CASSPSPPAGVSGELFF
TGTGCCAGCAGTCCTTCCCCGCCAGCGGGAGTTTCCGGGGAGCTGTTTTTT
>-|TRBV12-3/TRBV12-4|TRBJ1-2|-
CASSFGAGYTF
TGTGCCAGCAGTTTTGGGGCTGGCTACACCTTC
>-|TRBV7-2|TRBJ1-1|-
CASSSTPANTEAFF
TGTGCCAGCAGCTCGACACCGGCAAACACTGAAGCTTTCTTT
>-|TRBV19|TRBJ1-2|-
CASGTGTTENYGYTF
TGTGCCAGTGGGACCGGGACAACCGAGAACTATGGCTACACCTTC
>-|TRBV4-2|TRBJ1-5|-
CASSQAITGYANQPQHF
TGTGCCAGCAGCCAAGCTATAACAGGTTATGCCAATCAGCCCCAGCATTTT
>-|TRBV5-1|TRBJ2-3|-
CASSLARGGGGDTQYF
TGCGCCAGCAGCTTGGCCAGGGGAGGCGGGGGTGATACGCAGTATTTT
>TRBD2|TRBV6-4|TRBJ2-7|once
CASSDSTSGHF
TGTGCCAGCAGTGACTCGACTAGCGGGCACTTC
>-|TRBV15|TRBJ1-1|-
CATSRDRIGDTEAFF
TGTGCCACCAGCAGAGATCGTATAGGGGACACTGAAGCTTTCTTT
>TRBD1|TRBV7-6|TRBJ1-4|-
CASSFYPDRGTNEKLFF
TGTGCCAGCAGCTTTTATCCCGACAGGGGAACTAATGAAAAACTGTTTTTT
>TRBD1|TRBV11-3|TRBJ2-7|-
CASSREGTGGIYEQYF
TGTGCCAGCAGCAGAGAGGGGACAGGAGGAATCTACGAGCAGTACTTC
>-|TRBV5-8|TRBJ2-1|few
CASSSGHSVNEQFF
TGTGCCAGCAGCTCGGGACACTCAGTCAATGAGCAGTTCTTC
>TRBD2|TRBV7-9|TRBJ2-3|-
CASSRITGGPSTDTQYF
TGTGCCAGCAGTCGGATTACGGGAGGGCCATCCACAGATACGCAGTATTTT
>TRBD1|TRBV28|TRBJ1-4|-
CASSFRQGEVEKLFF
TGTGCCAGCAGTTTTCGACAGGGAGAAGTTGAAAAACTGTTTTTT
>-|TRBV3-1/TRBV3-2|TRBJ2-7|many
CASSPGGVSNEQYF
TGTGCCAGCAGCCCCGGCGGAGTATCAAACGAGCAGTACTTC
>TRBD1|TRBV5-1|TRBJ1-1|-
CASSRLTGGTEAFF
TGCGCCAGCAGCCGCTTAACAGGGGGCACTGAAGCTTTCTTT
>-|TRBV15|TRBJ1-2|-
CATSRSGTPPYGYTF
TGTGCCACCAGCAGATCCGGGACACCCCCCTATGGCTACACCTTC
>-|TRBV10-3|TRBJ2-1|-
CAIRSSNYNEQFF
TGTGCCATCAGGAGCTCTAATTACAATGAGCAGTTCTTC
>TRBD1|TRBV30|TRBJ2-7|few
CAWNWAGTGTALFF
TGTGCCTGGAATTGGGCAGGTACCGGGACAGCACTATTCTTC
>TRBD1|TRBV7-7|TRBJ2-5|-
CASSADRAETQYF
TGTGCTAGCAGCGCGGACAGGGCAGAGACCCAGTACTTC
>TRBD1|TRBV5-6|TRBJ1-1|-
CASSYQGTGPTVTEAFF
TGTGCCAGCAGCTATCAGGGGACAGGTCCAACTGTCACTGAAGCTTTCTTT
>-|TRBV5-4|TRBJ1-3|-
CASRPLSLESGNTIYF
TGTGCCAGCAGGCCCCTTAGCCTCGAGTCCGGAAACACCATATATTTT
>TRBD2|TRBV18|TRBJ2-1|once
CASSPGTSGIGEQFF
TGTGCCAGCTCACCCGGGACTAGCGGGATCGGGGAGCAGTTCTTC
>TRBD2|TRBV10-1|TRBJ2-3|few
CASSPAGADTQYF
TGCGCCAGCAGCCCGGCGGGGGCAGATACGCAGTATTTT
>-|TRBV9|TRBJ2-7|-
CASSVATNSYEQYF
TGTGCCAGCAGCGTAGCGACTAACTCCTACGAGCAGTACTTC
>-|TRBV24-1|TRBJ2-3|once
CATSQTGSSTDTQYF
TGTGCCACCAGCCAGACAGGATCTAGCACAGATACGCAGTATTTT
>TRBD1|TRBV6-5|TRBJ2-3|-
CASSRGTVTDTQYF
TGTGCCAGCAGTCGTGGGACAGTCACAGATACGCAGTATTTT
>TRBD1|TRBV9|TRBJ2-7|-
CASSYSDRSSYEQYF
TGTGCCAGCAGCTACTCGGACAGGAGCTCCTACGAGCAGTACTTC
>TRBD2|TRBV7-9|TRBJ2-3|-
CASSWEGTSGYTDTQYF
TGTGCCAGCAGCTGGGAGGGGACTAGCGGGTACACAGATACGCAGTATTTT
>TRBD2|TRBV4-1|TRBJ2-3|-
CASSPLAGGTDTQYF
TGCGCCAGCAGCCCCTTAGCGGGGGGCACAGATACGCAGTATTTT
>-|TRBV11-2|TRBJ2-7|-
CASSLGGQGVYEQYF
TGTGCCAGCAGCTTAGGGGGGCAGGGAGTCTACGAGCAGTACTTC
>-|TRBV7-2|TRBJ2-7|-
CASSHRAGVNYEQYF
TGTGCCAGCAGCCACAGGGCGGGAGTCAACTACGAGCAGTACTTC
>-|TRBV27|TRBJ2-3|-
CASSYLPTGIADTQYF
TGTGCCAGCAGTTACCTTCCCACAGGGATAGCAGATACGCAGTATTTT
>TRBD1|TRBV2|TRBJ1-6|once
CASVVTGGTPLHF
TGTGCCAGCGTGGTTACAGGGGGGACACCCCTCCACTTT
>-|TRBV3-1/TRBV3-2|TRBJ2-1|once
CASSQERDRYNEQFF
TGTGCCAGCAGCCAAGAGAGGGATCGCTACAATGAGCAGTTCTTC
>TRBD1|TRBV18|TRBJ2-3|-
CASSPWGQGDDTQYF
TGTGCCAGCTCACCATGGGGGCAGGGGGATGATACGCAGTATTTT
>-|TRBV6-5|TRBJ1-1|-
CASSYSERNTEAFF
TGTGCCAGCAGTTACTCTGAGAGAAACACTGAAGCTTTCTTT
>TRBD1|TRBV28|TRBJ1-4|-
CASSLDRGREKLFF
TGTGCCAGCAGCCTGGACAGGGGGCGTGAAAAACTGTTTTTT
>-|TRBV19|TRBJ2-5|few
CASSTGQWRSPQYF
TGTGCCAGTAGTACAGGACAGTGGAGGAGTCCCCAGTACTTC
>TRBD1|TRBV13|TRBJ2-3|-
CASSQNGQGGTDTQYF
TGTGCCAGCAGCCAAAACGGACAGGGTGGTACAGATACGCAGTATTTT
>TRBD1|TRBV6-4|TRBJ2-1|-
CASSPQGVHEQFF
TGTGCCAGCAGTCCACAGGGGGTGCATGAGCAGTTCTTC
>-|TRBV7-8|TRBJ1-2|-
CASSLGGRVGGGYTF
TGTGCCAGCAGCTTAGGAGGCCGGGTCGGAGGGGGCTACACCTTC
>-|TRBV2|TRBJ2-5|-
CASRSYSLAGAQETQYF
TGTGCCAGCCGCTCCTATTCTCTAGCAGGGGCCCAAGAGACCCAGTACTTC
>-|TRBV7-9|TRBJ2-4|-
CASSSAGVGNIQYF
TGTGCCAGCAGCTCGGCAGGGGTGGGGAACATTCAGTACTTC
>TRBD1|TRBV4-2|TRBJ2-3|-
CASSRASGTGRSYTDTQYF
TGTGCCAGCAGCCGAGCTTCCGGGACAGGGCGATCCTACACAGATACGCAGTATTTT
>TRBD2|TRBV10-3|TRBJ2-5|-
CAISLTSGGLQETQYF
TGTGCCATCAGCCTCACTAGCGGGGGACTACAAGAGACCCAGTACTTC
>-|TRBV6-6|TRBJ1-1|-
CASSYSTGLGTEAFF
TGTGCCAGCAGTTACTCGACAGGTCTTGGTACTGAAGCTTTCTTT
>-|TRBV5-4|TRBJ2-2|-
CASRQDSNTGELFF
TGTGCCAGCAGGCAAGACTCGAACACCGGGGAGCTGTTTTTT
>TRBD2|TRBV29-1|TRBJ2-3|-
CSLTGRGGGDTQYF
TGCAGCCTCACGGGGCGGGGGGGCGGAGATACGCAGTATTTT
>TRBD1|TRBV3-1/TRBV3-2|TRBJ1-4|-
CASRATGATNEKLFF
TGTGCCAGCAGGGCAACAGGGGCAACTAATGAAAAACTGTTTTTT
>-|TRBV5-6|TRBJ1-1|-
CASSLFWGGKGTEAFF
TGTGCCAGCAGCCTCTTTTGGGGGGGAAAGGGCACTGAAGCTTTCTTT